This record concerns one T cell receptor beta chain sequence. The clone's antigen remains unknown. Within one base of it there is no much larger clone, and no base qualities were kept. Receptors were amplified or captured by the immunoSEQ multiplex PCR assay. As for the original processing: A statistical classification framework was built to diagnose cytomegalovirus status from the catalog of TCR beta chain sequences. TCRdb limited this immuneACCESS table to in-frame rearrangements with V and J called. A share of clones is missing; checked studies link under half to unresolved V genes, and the rest is unexplained. The V and J calls and clone size come from that table; D and trimming were worked out from the DNA. Across this sample there are about 240,000 clones, with around nine tenths seen only once. The ten most abundant clones make up approximately 2.5% of the sample. This sample stems from a study of cytomegalovirus exposure and HLA in healthy donors (TCRdb year 2017). Context from the whole study: The 700 or so repertoires of the first cohort and the 120 validation repertoires were produced on the same platform, according to a later analysis. The study was designed to test whether signatures of past pathogen exposure could be identified by cataloging public T cell receptors. Along with the roughly 710-subject first cohort, a separate validation cohort of about 110 different subjects was used. To predict cytomegalovirus infection status, the study brought together high-throughput TCR immunosequencing, statistical association of individual TCRs with disease status, and machine learning.

Here is what the overall study found, with its caveats: A total of around 150 TCR beta chains were listed by the study as associated with cytomegalovirus. The validation cohort had no HLA typing available for a later analysis, so co-occurrence within that cohort was assessed over all 130 or so repertoires. Most TCR sequences were observed very rarely across donors, whereas some public TCRs were present in many individuals. In vitro tests confirmed that a few of the cytomegalovirus-associated TCR beta chains recognize cytomegalovirus antigens. Cytomegalovirus status was reported to be diagnosed by the classifier with high specificity and sensitivity in both the original and validation cohorts. The authors suggested that the approach could potentially be generalized to other disease states and immunological phenotypes. A later analysis found that TCRs clustered in the first cohort also tended to co-occur in the 120 validation repertoires, with about 94% of cluster scores above 0.

The germline V gene provides CDR1 MNHNS and CDR2 SASEGT. The cysteine opens and the phenylalanine closes a CDR3 of 14 amino acids. CDR3 DNA only is kept here, 42 bases in frame from base 1. Trimming removed 6 bases from V and 2 bases from J, leaving 14 bases between the germline ends. The donors were included in the validation cohort of approximately 130 subjects, a group kept apart from the approximately 700-subject first cohort. This receptor was identified in a man between 18 and 29 years old in good health and CMV-seronegative. The chain employs TRBV6-1 and TRBJ2-7; too little of a D gene remains to name it. The sample taken for sequencing was PBMCs. CDR3 loop: CASSPDSLTYEQYF. The DNA is TGTGCCAGCAGCCCCGATTCCCTAACCTACGAGCAGTACTTC.